This TCR beta chain was identified in a study of T cell responses to AZD1222 COVID-19 vaccine. Study-level results: Within unmutated variant regions lay the reported targets of nearly half of spike-specific TCRs.

Of note for this clone: Its specificity is unknown.

Germline V lookup: CDR1 MNHEY, CDR2 SMNVEV (reference sequence). The CDR3 is made up of 17 amino acids. V lost 2 bases and J lost 4; bases outside the gene matches: 9. The assay was immunoSEQ multiplex PCR, and TCRdb's table has in-frame clones only and misses some. The sample holds around 100,000 clones, about 88% seen once. The clonotype was recovered from an adult in good health. The specimen was peripheral blood, collected on day 0 of AZD1222 vaccination. The J gene is TRBJ2-5, the V gene TRBV27; 11 bases match TRBD2. CDR3 in DNA: TGTGCCAGCAGTTTACGGGGACTAGCGGCCAGGGGAGAGACCCAGTACTTC. Translating gives CASSLRGLAARGETQYF.